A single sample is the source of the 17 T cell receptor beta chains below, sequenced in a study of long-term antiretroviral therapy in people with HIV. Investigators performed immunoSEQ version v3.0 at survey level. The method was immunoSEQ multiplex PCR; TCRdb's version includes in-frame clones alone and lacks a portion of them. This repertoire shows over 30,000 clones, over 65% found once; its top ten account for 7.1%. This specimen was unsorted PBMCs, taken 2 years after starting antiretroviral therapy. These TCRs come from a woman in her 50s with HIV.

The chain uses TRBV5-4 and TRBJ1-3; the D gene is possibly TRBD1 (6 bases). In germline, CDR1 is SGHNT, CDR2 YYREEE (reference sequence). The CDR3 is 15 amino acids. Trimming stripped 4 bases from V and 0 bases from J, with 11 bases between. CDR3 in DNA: TGTGCCAGCAGCGATGGACAGAGCTCTGGAAACACCATATATTTT. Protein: CASSDGQSSGNTIYF.

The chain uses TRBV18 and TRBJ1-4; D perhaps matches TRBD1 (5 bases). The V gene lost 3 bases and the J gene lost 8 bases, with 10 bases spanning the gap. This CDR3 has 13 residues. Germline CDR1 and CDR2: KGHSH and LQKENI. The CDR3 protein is CASSPDSREKLFF. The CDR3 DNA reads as TGTGCCAGCTCACCTGACAGTCGGGAAAAACTGTTTTTT.

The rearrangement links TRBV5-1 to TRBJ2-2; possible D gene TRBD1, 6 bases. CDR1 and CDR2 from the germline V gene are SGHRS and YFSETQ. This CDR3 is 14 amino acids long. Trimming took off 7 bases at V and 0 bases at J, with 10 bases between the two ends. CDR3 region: CASRQDTNTGELFF. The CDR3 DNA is TGCGCCAGCCGACAGGATACGAACACCGGGGAGCTGTTTTTT.

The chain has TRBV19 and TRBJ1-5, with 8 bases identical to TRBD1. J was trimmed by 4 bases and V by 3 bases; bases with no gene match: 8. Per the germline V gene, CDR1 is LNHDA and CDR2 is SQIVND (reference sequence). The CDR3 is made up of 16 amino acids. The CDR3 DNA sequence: TGTGCCAGTAGTATTCCAAGGACAGGGCGGAATCAGCCCCAGCATTTT. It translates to CASSIPRTGRNQPQHF.

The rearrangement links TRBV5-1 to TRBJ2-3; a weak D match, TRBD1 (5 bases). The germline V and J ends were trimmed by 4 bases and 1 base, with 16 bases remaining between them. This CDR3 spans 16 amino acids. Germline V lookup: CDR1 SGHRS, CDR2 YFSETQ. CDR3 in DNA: TGCGCCAGCAGCCCCCAACGCAGGGAAGGCACAGATACGCAGTATTTT. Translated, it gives CASSPQRREGTDTQYF.

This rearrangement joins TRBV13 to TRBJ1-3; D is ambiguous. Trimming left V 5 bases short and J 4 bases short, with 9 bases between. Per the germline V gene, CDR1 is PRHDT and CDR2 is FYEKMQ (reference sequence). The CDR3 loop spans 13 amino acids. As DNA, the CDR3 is TGTGCCAGCAGCACCCGTAACGGAAACACCATATATTTT. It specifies CASSTRNGNTIYF. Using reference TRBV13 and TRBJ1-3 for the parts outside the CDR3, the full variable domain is AAGVIQSPRHLIKEKRETATLKCYPIPRHDTVYWYQQGPGQDPQFLISFYEKMQSDKGSIPDRFSAQQFSDYHSELNMSSLELGDSALYFCASSTRNGNTIYFGEGSWLTVV.

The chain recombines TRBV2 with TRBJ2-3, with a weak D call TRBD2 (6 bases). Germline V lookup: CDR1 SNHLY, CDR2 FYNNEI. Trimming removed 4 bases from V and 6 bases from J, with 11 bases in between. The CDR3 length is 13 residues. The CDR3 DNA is TGTGCCAGCAGTGTCGGCCGGGAGGATACGCAGTATTTT. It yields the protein CASSVGREDTQYF.

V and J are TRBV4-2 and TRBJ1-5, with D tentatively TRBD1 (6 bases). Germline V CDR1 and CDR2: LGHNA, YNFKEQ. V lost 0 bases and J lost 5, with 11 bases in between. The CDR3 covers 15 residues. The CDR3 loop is CASSQDRAGDQPQHF. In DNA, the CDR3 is TGTGCCAGCAGCCAAGATCGGGCAGGGGATCAGCCCCAGCATTTT.

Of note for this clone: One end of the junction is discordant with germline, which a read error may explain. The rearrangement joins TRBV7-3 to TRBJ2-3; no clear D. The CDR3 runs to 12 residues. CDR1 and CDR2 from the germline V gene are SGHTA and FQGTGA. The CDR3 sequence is CASSLVLFSLNF. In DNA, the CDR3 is TGTGCCAGCAGCTTAGTACTATTTTCGTTGAATTTT.

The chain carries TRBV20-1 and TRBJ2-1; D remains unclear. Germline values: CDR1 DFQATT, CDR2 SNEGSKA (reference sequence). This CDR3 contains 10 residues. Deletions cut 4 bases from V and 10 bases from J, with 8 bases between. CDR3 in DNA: TGCAGTGCTAAGATTAGGGAGCAGTTCTTC. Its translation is CSAKIREQFF.

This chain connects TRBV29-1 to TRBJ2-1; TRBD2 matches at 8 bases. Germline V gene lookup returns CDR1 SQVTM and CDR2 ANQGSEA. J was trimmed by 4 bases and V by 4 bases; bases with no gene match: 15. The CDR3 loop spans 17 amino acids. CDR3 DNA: TGCAGCGTTGTGGGCGGGGGGTCGCGAAGCAGATACAATGAGCAGTTCTTC. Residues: CSVVGGGSRSRYNEQFF.

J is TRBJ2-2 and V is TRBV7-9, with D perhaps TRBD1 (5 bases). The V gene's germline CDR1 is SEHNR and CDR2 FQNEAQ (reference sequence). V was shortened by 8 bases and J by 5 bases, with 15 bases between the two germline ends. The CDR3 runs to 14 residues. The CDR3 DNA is TGTGCCAGCCCCCCCGACAGTCTAACCGGGGAGCTGTTTTTT. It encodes CASPPDSLTGELFF. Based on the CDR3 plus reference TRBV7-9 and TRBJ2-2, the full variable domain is DTGVSQNPRHKITKRGQNVTFRCDPISEHNRLYWYRQTLGQGPEFLTYFQNEAQLEKSRLLSDRFSAERPKGSFSTLEIQRTEQGDSAMYLCASPPDSLTGELFFGEGSRLTVL.

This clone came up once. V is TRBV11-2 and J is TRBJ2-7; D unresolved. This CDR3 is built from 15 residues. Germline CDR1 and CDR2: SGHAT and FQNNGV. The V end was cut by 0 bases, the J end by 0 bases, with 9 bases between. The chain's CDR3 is CASSLESVYSYEQYF. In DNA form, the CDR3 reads TGTGCCAGCAGCTTAGAATCCGTTTACTCCTACGAGCAGTACTTC.

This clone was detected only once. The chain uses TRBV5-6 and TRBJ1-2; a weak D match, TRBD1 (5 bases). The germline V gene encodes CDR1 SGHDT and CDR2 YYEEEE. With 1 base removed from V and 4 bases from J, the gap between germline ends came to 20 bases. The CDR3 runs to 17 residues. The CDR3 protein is CASSLRKAGGTTYGYTF. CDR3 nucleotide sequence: TGTGCCAGCAGCTTGCGGAAGGCTGGGGGGACGACCTATGGCTACACCTTC.

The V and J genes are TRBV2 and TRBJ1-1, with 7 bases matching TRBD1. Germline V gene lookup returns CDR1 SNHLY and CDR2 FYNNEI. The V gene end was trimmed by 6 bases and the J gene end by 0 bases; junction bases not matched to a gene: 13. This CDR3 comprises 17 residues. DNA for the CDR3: TGTGCCAGCAGGGCAGAGACAGGGCTAAGGATGAACACTGAAGCTTTCTTT. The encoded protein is CASRAETGLRMNTEAFF.

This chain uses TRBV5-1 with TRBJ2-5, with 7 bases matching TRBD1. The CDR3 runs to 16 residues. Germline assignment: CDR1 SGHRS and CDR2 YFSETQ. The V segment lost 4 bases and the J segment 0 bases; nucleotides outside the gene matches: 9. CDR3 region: CASSPGQTFYQETQYF. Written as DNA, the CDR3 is TGCGCCAGCAGCCCGGGACAGACTTTTTACCAAGAGACCCAGTACTTC.

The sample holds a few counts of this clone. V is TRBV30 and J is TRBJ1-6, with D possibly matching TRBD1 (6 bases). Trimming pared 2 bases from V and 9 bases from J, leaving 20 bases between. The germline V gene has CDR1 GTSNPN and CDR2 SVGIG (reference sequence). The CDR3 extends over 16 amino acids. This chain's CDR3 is CAWSTKPTGLSSPLHF. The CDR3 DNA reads TGTGCCTGGAGTACTAAACCAACAGGGTTAAGTTCACCCCTCCACTTT.